The 29 T cell receptor beta chains in this list originate from one sample, sequenced in a study of blood T cell repertoires in COVID-19. Using immunoSEQ multiplex PCR, the repertoire was profiled, and TCRdb retains in-frame clones only, with some absent. The sample carries fewer than 350,000 clones, 86% recorded once. Sequencing was done on a sample of peripheral blood. Receptors originate from a woman younger than 45 with COVID-19, enrolled during active disease.

The chain uses TRBV5-1 and TRBJ2-2, with TRBD2 as a possible D gene (6 bases). V was trimmed by 3 bases and J by 4 bases, leaving 10 bases between them. Germline-derived CDR1 and CDR2 are SGHRS and YFSETQ. The length of the CDR3 is 14 residues. The CDR3 sequence: CASSWGLPTGELFF. In DNA, the CDR3 is TGCGCCAGCAGCTGGGGACTGCCCACCGGGGAGCTGTTTTTT.

The rearrangement joins TRBV6-5 to TRBJ2-1; D unclear. This CDR3 is built from 14 residues. Between the trimmed V and J ends, which lost 5 bases and 6 bases, there was a span of 14 bases. Germline CDR1 and CDR2: MNHEY and SVGAGI. The CDR3 nucleotides are TGTGCCAGCAGTCCTACGATCGCCGCCAATGAGCAGTTCTTC. Translating it yields CASSPTIAANEQFF.

The chain couples TRBV5-1 to TRBJ2-2; D remains ambiguous. Germline V gene data show CDR1 as SGHRS and CDR2 as YFSETQ. The ends were cut back, 0 bases at V and 1 base at J, with 7 bases in the middle. The CDR3 totals 15 residues. The CDR3 region has the DNA TGCGCCAGCAGCTTGGACTCCCGGAACACCGGGGAGCTGTTTTTT. This codes for CASSLDSRNTGELFF.

This clone showed up just once. At the DNA level, this CDR3 is encoded by other sequences in the same sample as well. The chain combines TRBV2 with TRBJ1-2; D possibly corresponds to TRBD1 (5 bases). The CDR3 sequence is 12 residues long. Germline CDR1 reads SNHLY; CDR2 reads FYNNEI. The V end lost 6 bases, the J end lost 2 bases, and 7 bases lay between the germline ends. CDR3 sequence (DNA): TGTGCCAGCAGAGACAGAAACTATGGCTACACCTTC. Amino acid sequence: CASRDRNYGYTF.

The chain joins TRBV6-2 or TRBV6-3 to TRBJ1-5; TRBD1 agrees at 7 bases. Trimming took 5 bases from V and 7 from J; bases not matched to a gene: 8. CDR1 is MNHEY and CDR2 is SVGEGT in the germline V gene. The CDR3 runs 14 residues. The CDR3 is CASSTYDRVQPQHF. Written as DNA, the CDR3 is TGTGCCAGCAGTACCTACGACAGGGTCCAGCCCCAGCATTTT.

The rearrangement uses TRBV15 and TRBJ2-2, with 10 nucleotides matching TRBD1. Trimming removed 4 bases from V and 5 bases from J; junction bases left unmatched: 10. CDR1 and CDR2 (germline): LNHNV, YYDKDF (reference sequence). The CDR3 is made up of 17 amino acids. The CDR3 sequence: CATSTGTGALETGELFF. The CDR3 nucleotides are TGTGCCACCAGCACCGGGACAGGGGCCCTCGAGACCGGGGAGCTGTTTTTT.

The chain carries TRBV28 and TRBJ1-5, with 7 bases fitting TRBD1. The CDR3 totals 12 residues. V dropped 3 bases and J dropped 15; count of bases not matched to a gene: 8. From germline, CDR1 is MDHEN and CDR2 SYDVKM. In DNA form, the CDR3 reads TGTGCCAGCAGTTTGATAGACAGGGAGTTGCATTTT. Amino acid sequence: CASSLIDRELHF. Together with reference TRBV28 and TRBJ1-5, the CDR3 gives the full variable domain: DVKVTQSSRYLVKRTGEKVFLECVQDMDHENMFWYRQDPGLGLRLIYFSYDVKMKEKGDIPEGYSVSREKKERFSLILESASTNQTSMYLCASSLIDRELHFGDGTRLSIL.

The chain recombines TRBV5-1 with TRBJ2-2; TRBD1 is a possible D gene (5 bases). Trimming took 2 bases from V and 10 from J, leaving 18 bases between them. Germline CDR1 is SGHRS and CDR2 is YFSETQ. CDR3 length: 15 residues. DNA of the CDR3: TGCGCCAGCAGCTTAGCCAGGGTGGTCTCTGTGGAGCTGTTTTTT. Amino acid sequence: CASSLARVVSVELFF. The full variable domain, with the rest looked up from reference TRBV5-1 and TRBJ2-2, is KAGVTQTPRYLIKTRGQQVTLSCSPISGHRSVSWYQQTPGQGLQFLFEYFSETQRNKGNFPGRFSGRQFSNSRSEMNVSTLELGDSALYLCASSLARVVSVELFFGEGSRLTVL.

The table lists this clone with a few counts. The chain links TRBV19 to TRBJ2-7; 9 bases match TRBD1. CDR3 length: 15 residues. Per germline, CDR1 LNHDA and CDR2 SQIVND (reference sequence). V trimming: 4 bases; J trimming: 3 bases; junction bases outside the gene matches: 7. The CDR3 spells CASSTPGTGIYEQYF. In nucleotides, the CDR3 is TGTGCCAGTAGTACCCCCGGGACAGGGATCTACGAGCAGTACTTC.

The chain links TRBV28 to TRBJ2-7, with D possibly being TRBD2 (5 bases). V was clipped by 10 bases and J by 8 bases, with 21 bases between them. The germline CDR1 and CDR2 sequences are MDHEN and SYDVKM. There are 13 residues in the CDR3. This CDR3 reads CATLLNGDQKQYF. The CDR3 region has the DNA TGTGCCACGCTCCTCAACGGGGATCAGAAGCAGTACTTC.

The V and J genes are TRBV6-5 and TRBJ2-3, with D unresolved. The germline gives CDR1 MNHEY, CDR2 SVGAGI. Deletions cut 6 bases from V and 1 base from J, with 11 bases between. The CDR3 is 14 residues long. The CDR3 DNA is TGTGCCAGCAGGCCCCTTTCGGGCACAGATACGCAGTATTTT. Its translation: CASRPLSGTDTQYF.

The CDR3 here is CAISESNSPQHF. For the CDR3, the DNA is TGTGCCATCAGTGAGTCAAACTCACCCCAGCATTTT. The gene calls are TRBV10-3 and TRBJ1-5; D remains ambiguous. This CDR3 has 12 amino acids. Trimming removed 0 bases at V and 10 bases at J, with 7 bases between. The germline V gene has CDR1 ENHRY and CDR2 SYGVKD.

The chain is built from TRBV18 and TRBJ1-5; 10 nucleotides align to TRBD1. J was trimmed by 1 base and V by 6 bases; bases with no gene match: 12. Germline V gene lookup returns CDR1 KGHSH and CDR2 LQKENI. The CDR3 runs to 18 residues. The CDR3 bases are TGTGCCAGCTCTCTTAGGGGACAGGGGCTAAAGAGCAATCAGCCCCAGCATTTT. This encodes CASSLRGQGLKSNQPQHF.

This chain connects TRBV2 to TRBJ2-7; possibly TRBD2 for D (5 bases). V lost 4 bases and J lost 6, with 13 bases in between. The CDR3 is 13 residues long. In germline, CDR1 is SNHLY, CDR2 FYNNEI. The CDR3 here is CASSVVAAGEQYF. DNA of the CDR3: TGTGCCAGCAGTGTTGTGGCGGCGGGCGAGCAGTACTTC.

V is TRBV7-9 and J is TRBJ2-7; 7 nucleotides agree with TRBD1. CDR1 is SEHNR and CDR2 is FQNEAQ in the germline V gene (reference sequence). V was clipped by 5 bases and J by 3 bases; unmatched bases: 13. The CDR3 runs 16 residues. CDR3 DNA: TGTGCCAGCAGCCCCGGGACAGTTTGGACTCTCTACGAGCAGTACTTC. As protein: CASSPGTVWTLYEQYF.

The gene calls are TRBV9 and TRBJ1-5; TRBD1 might be the D (6 bases). Germline CDR1 reads SGDLS; CDR2 reads YYNGEE. The CDR3 contains 14 residues. V was trimmed by 10 bases and J by 8 bases, leaving 22 bases between them. CDR3 residues: CAVTGKRVEEPQHF. In DNA form, the CDR3 reads TGTGCCGTCACAGGGAAGAGGGTCGAGGAGCCCCAGCATTTT.

The V gene is TRBV5-4, the J gene TRBJ2-7; TRBD1 agrees at 11 bases. Germline V gene sequence: CDR1 SGHNT, CDR2 YYREEE (reference sequence). The CDR3 spans 16 residues. V was clipped by 4 bases and J by 4 bases; unmatched bases: 10. The CDR3 coding sequence is TGTGCCAGCAGCGACCCTCGGACAGGGGGCGCGTACGAGCAGTACTTC. This translates into CASSDPRTGGAYEQYF.

V usage is TRBV2 and J usage is TRBJ1-2, with D possibly being TRBD1 (6 bases). CDR1 and CDR2 from the germline V gene are SNHLY and FYNNEI. This CDR3 has 12 amino acids. V was shortened by 9 bases and J by 4 bases, with 12 bases between the two germline ends. The CDR3 DNA reads TGTGCCAGAAGAGGACAGACCTATGGCTACACCTTC. Translation: CARRGQTYGYTF.

The genes are TRBV2 and TRBJ2-3, with 7 bases that match TRBD2. Trimming cost V 7 bases and J 2 bases; bases outside gene matches: 3. This CDR3 spans 13 amino acids. Germline CDR1 is SNHLY and CDR2 is FYNNEI. This CDR3 reads CASTAGVTDTQYF. Written as DNA, the CDR3 is TGTGCCAGCACCGCGGGGGTCACAGATACGCAGTATTTT.

The chain links TRBV6-6 to TRBJ2-7; D ambiguous. V was clipped by 0 bases and J by 2 bases, with 8 bases between them. CDR3 length equals 14 residues. Germline V gene sequence: CDR1 MNHNY, CDR2 SVGAGI (reference sequence). The CDR3 loop reads CASSYSGAAYEQYF. The CDR3 DNA sequence: TGTGCCAGCAGTTACTCAGGAGCCGCCTACGAGCAGTACTTC.

In nucleotides, the CDR3 is TGTGCCAGCAGTTACTCGACGGGGTTTGGGGCCAACGTCCTGACTTTC. Its protein product is CASSYSTGFGANVLTF. The V and J genes are TRBV6-6 and TRBJ2-6; a weak D match, TRBD2 (5 bases). Germline CDR1 MNHNY, CDR2 SVGAGI (reference sequence). The CDR3 spans 16 residues. Trimming shortened V by 0 bases and J by 3 bases, and 9 bases separated the two germline ends.

The chain is built from TRBV29-1 and TRBJ1-2; D is perhaps TRBD1 (5 bases). Trimming removed 5 bases from V and 7 bases from J, with 14 bases in between. This CDR3 has 12 residues. CDR1 SQVTM and CDR2 ANQGSEA come from the germline V gene. The CDR3 region is CSVIRALGGYTF. The CDR3 DNA reads as TGCAGCGTTATCAGGGCGTTGGGTGGCTACACCTTC.

The chain links TRBV6-2 or TRBV6-3 to TRBJ2-4; maybe TRBD2 (5 bases). The V gene's germline CDR1 is MNHEY and CDR2 SVGEGT. The CDR3 is 11 residues long. Trimming shortened V by 5 bases and J by 9 bases, and 8 bases separated the two germline ends. Here the CDR3 DNA reads TGTGCCAGCAGTAGGGAGTTCATTCAGTACTTC. Translated, it gives CASSREFIQYF.

This clone was observed once. The chain uses TRBV5-1 and TRBJ2-3, with 7 bases aligning to TRBD1. The germline gives CDR1 SGHRS, CDR2 YFSETQ. The CDR3 has 12 amino acids. Germline trimming cut 6 bases from V and 6 bases from J; bases unmatched to any gene: 4. The CDR3 is CASKQGVDTQYF. The CDR3 nucleotides read TGCGCCAGCAAGCAGGGGGTGGATACGCAGTATTTT.

The chain employs TRBV7-6 and TRBJ2-1; D perhaps matches TRBD2 (7 bases). Germline V gene lookup returns CDR1 SGHVS and CDR2 FNYEAQ. V shed 5 bases and J shed 4 bases, with 18 bases lying between them. The CDR3 has 16 residues. CDR3 nucleotide sequence: TGTGCCAGCAGCCCGGAGGTGGGGGGGCCGTACAATGAGCAGTTCTTC. This gives the protein CASSPEVGGPYNEQFF.

CDR3 amino acids: CASREAQGSTEAFF. The CDR3 bases are TGTGCCAGCAGAGAGGCACAGGGGAGCACTGAAGCTTTCTTT. The chain couples TRBV6-6 to TRBJ1-1; 7 bases match TRBD1. Per germline, CDR1 MNHNY and CDR2 SVGAGI (reference sequence). J lost 4 bases, V lost 6 bases, and 8 bases had no gene match. This CDR3 has 14 amino acids.

The V and J genes are TRBV27 and TRBJ2-7; 7 bases are shared with TRBD2. With 4 bases clipped from V and 6 bases from J, the junction kept 0 bases outside the gene matches. CDR3 length equals 11 residues. Germline CDR1 reads MNHEY; CDR2 reads SMNVEV (reference sequence). The DNA of the CDR3 is TGTGCCAGCAGTTCGGGGGGCGAGCAGTACTTC. Amino acids: CASSSGGEQYF.

The V and J genes are TRBV11-3 and TRBJ2-1; 14 bases are shared with TRBD2. V gave up 2 bases and J gave up 16 bases; unmatched junction bases: 16. Per germline, CDR1 SGHNT and CDR2 YENEEA. This CDR3 has 17 residues. The CDR3 sequence is CASSLNSPTSGGAKEFF. CDR3 bases: TGTGCCAGCAGCTTAAATTCCCCGACTAGCGGGGGGGCGAAGGAATTCTTC.

J is TRBJ1-5 and V is TRBV6-5; a weak D match, TRBD1 (5 bases). CDR1 is MNHEY and CDR2 is SVGAGI in the germline V gene. This CDR3 is 13 amino acids long. V lost 5 bases to trimming and J lost 7 bases, with 12 bases between them. The DNA for the CDR3 is TGTGCCAGCAGTCTCAGGGTGGGCCAGCCCCAGCATTTT. Protein product: CASSLRVGQPQHF.